The T cell receptor beta chain under discussion was sequenced for a study of T cell clones after liver transplantation. Study-wide context: Blood was drawn pre-transplant, before withdrawal, and after full or failed withdrawal.

Here immunoSEQ multiplex PCR was the method, and the copy in TCRdb shows in-frame clones only, minus some. The sample shows some 80,000 clones, about 84% of them seen only once. V shed 3 bases and J shed 7 bases, with 13 bases lying between them. Per the germline V gene, CDR1 is SGHTA and CDR2 is FQGNSA. CDR3 length: 13 residues. Material: CD4+ T cells from blood, obtained 45 to 47 months after liver transplant. The TCR comes from a human patient who received a liver transplant. Some T cells may be provided by the graft donor. This chain uses TRBV7-2 with TRBJ2-7; tentative D call: TRBD1 (6 bases). The CDR3 DNA reads TGTGCCAGCAGCTTGTTAACAGGGAGTGAGCAGTACTTC. Amino acids: CASSLLTGSEQYF.